The entry below gives a single TCR beta chain sequence along with its context. The antigen remains undetermined. CDR1 is SGDLS, CDR2 YYNGEE, per germline. This CDR3 region has 16 residues. V lost 0 bases and J 4 bases, leaving 15 bases between the germline ends. Data came from immunoSEQ multiplex PCR; TCRdb stores just in-frame clones and leaves some out. The sample records fewer than 2.5 million clones, 93% being singletons. This sample was included in a study of shared clonotypes between healthy human individuals. Study-level background: For every donor, three CD4 naive, three CD4 memory, two CD8 naive and one CD8 memory plates were used.

Regarding the study as a whole: A small donor pool kept down the genetic and exposure-history diversity that was represented. Shared across a few donors were around 5% of the naive CD4 clonotypes.

Within Nashville, Tennessee resided all donors, each a Caucasian adult. The chain recombines TRBV9 with TRBJ2-3; D is unresolved. This clonotype was sampled from a man aged 18 to 29 in good health. Some clones in this sample may be carry-over from other donors' samples. Source material: naive CD4+ T cells from PBMCs. As to subset: CD45RA+ positively selected. In nucleotides, the CDR3 is TGTGCCAGCAGCGTAGCTCCGTCACGTGGAGCAGATACGCAGTATTTT. Translated, it gives CASSVAPSRGADTQYF.